This entry describes one T cell receptor beta chain. The source of the sample is a study of blood T cell repertoires in COVID-19. Across the whole study: The analysed material was cDNA or gDNA that came from T cells, B-cell-depleted T cells, or PBMCs.

Trimming pared 0 bases from V and 8 bases from J, leaving 4 bases between. The germline V gene encodes CDR1 MGHRA and CDR2 YSYEKL. This CDR3 contains 12 residues. Profiling relied on immunoSEQ multiplex PCR, and the TCRdb table lists in-frame clones only, not all of them. The repertoire holds about 210,000 clones, with 80% to 85% as singletons. The receptor was isolated from a woman older than 75 with COVID-19, enrolled during active disease. The chain combines TRBV4-1 with TRBJ2-2; D remains ambiguous. The specimen was peripheral blood. The CDR3 DNA sequence: TGCGCCAGCAGCCAAGACAGAGGGGAGCTGTTTTTT. Amino acid sequence: CASSQDRGELFF.